One TCR beta chain is described in this entry. The TCR beta CDR3 regions underwent amplification using RNA transcripts as the source. HTBI primers drove first-round RT-PCR of the TCR CDR3. TCRdb used MiXCR to reprocess the multiplex PCR reads, holding one entry per CDR3 protein. The table includes roughly 96,000 distinct CDR3 sequences, 51% detected once. Trimming took 4 bases from V and 8 from J; bases not matched to a gene: 0. The CDR3 spans 12 residues. Germline assignment: CDR1 SQVTM and CDR2 ANQGSEA. The data stem from a study of T cells in Graves' hyperthyroidism and ophthalmopathy. The sample comprised blood. The gene calls are TRBV29-1 and TRBJ1-6, with 9 bases fitting TRBD1. This TCR was recovered from a woman aged 35 to 49 with Graves' hyperthyroidism. The CDR3 coding sequence is TGCAGCGTTGGGACAGGGGATTCACCCCTCCACTTT. This gives the protein CSVGTGDSPLHF.